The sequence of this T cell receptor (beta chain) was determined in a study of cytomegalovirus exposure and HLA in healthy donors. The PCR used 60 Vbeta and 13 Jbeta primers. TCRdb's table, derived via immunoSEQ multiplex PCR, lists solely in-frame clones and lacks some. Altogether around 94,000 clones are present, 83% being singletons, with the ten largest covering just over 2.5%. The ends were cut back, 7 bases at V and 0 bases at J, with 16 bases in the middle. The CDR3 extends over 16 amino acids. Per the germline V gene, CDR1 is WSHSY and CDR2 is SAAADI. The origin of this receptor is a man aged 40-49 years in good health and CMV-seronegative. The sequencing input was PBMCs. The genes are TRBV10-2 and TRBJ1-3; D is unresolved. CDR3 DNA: TGCGCCAGCAAGGGCCGGGGTGGGGACTCTGGAAACACCATATATTTT. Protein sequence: CASKGRGGDSGNTIYF.